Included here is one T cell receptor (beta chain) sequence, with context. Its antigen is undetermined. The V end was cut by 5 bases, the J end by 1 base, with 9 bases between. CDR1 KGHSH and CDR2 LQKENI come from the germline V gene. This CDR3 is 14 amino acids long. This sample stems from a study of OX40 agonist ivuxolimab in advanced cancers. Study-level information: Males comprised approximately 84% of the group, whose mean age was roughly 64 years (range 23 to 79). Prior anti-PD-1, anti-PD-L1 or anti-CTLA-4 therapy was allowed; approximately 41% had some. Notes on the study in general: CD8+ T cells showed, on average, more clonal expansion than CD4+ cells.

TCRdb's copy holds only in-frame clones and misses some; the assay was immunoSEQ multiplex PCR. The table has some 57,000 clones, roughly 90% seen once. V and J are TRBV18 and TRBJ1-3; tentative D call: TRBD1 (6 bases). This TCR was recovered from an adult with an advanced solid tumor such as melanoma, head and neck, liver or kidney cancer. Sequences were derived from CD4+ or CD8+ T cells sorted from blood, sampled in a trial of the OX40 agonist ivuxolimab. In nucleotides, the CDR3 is TGTGCCAGCTCATTTGACAGGTCTGGAAACACCATATATTTT. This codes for CASSFDRSGNTIYF.